A single T cell receptor beta chain is shown here with its context. The CDR3 spans 15 residues. Per the germline V gene, CDR1 is SGHAT and CDR2 is FQNNGV. V was clipped by 3 bases and J by 3 bases; unmatched bases: 6. The sample comes from a study of blood T cell repertoires in COVID-19. The method was immunoSEQ multiplex PCR; TCRdb's version includes in-frame clones alone and lacks a portion of them. Counted here are about 380,000 clones, 88% occurring once; the ten biggest clones make up roughly 1.2%. Sequences were obtained from PBMCs or T cells enriched from blood (not recorded which). The sequence came from a woman aged 18-29 years who had recovered from COVID-19. The V call is TRBV11-2, the J call TRBJ2-7; 9 bases agree with TRBD1. As DNA, the CDR3 is TGTGCCAGCAGCTTTCGCCGGACAGGGGACTACGAGCAGTACTTC. This sequence encodes CASSFRRTGDYEQYF. The full variable domain, completed using reference TRBV11-2 and TRBJ2-7, is EAGVAQSPRYKIIEKRQSVAFWCNPISGHATLYWYQQILGQGPKLLIQFQNNGVVDDSQLPKDRFSAERLKGVDSTLKIQPAKLEDSAVYLCASSFRRTGDYEQYFGPGTRLTVT.